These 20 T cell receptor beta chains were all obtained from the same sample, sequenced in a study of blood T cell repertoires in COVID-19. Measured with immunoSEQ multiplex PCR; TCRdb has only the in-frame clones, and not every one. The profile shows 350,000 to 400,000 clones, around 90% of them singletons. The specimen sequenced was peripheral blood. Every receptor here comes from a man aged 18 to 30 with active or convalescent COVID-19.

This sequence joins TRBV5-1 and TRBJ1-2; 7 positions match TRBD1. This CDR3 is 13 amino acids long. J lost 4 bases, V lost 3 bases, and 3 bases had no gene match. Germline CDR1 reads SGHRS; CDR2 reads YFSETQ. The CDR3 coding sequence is TGCGCCAGCAGCTCGACAGGGACCTATGGCTACACCTTC. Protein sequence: CASSSTGTYGYTF.

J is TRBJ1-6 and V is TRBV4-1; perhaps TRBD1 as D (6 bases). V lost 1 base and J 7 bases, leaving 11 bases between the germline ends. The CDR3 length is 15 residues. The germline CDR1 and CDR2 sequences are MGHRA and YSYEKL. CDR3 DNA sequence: TGCGCCAGCAGCCAAGTTCCAGGGGCGAATTCACCCCTCCACTTT. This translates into CASSQVPGANSPLHF.

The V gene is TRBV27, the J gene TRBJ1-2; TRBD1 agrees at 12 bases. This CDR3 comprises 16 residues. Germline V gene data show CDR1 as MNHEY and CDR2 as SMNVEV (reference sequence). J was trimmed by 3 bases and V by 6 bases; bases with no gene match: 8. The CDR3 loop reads CASSHRDRGRDYGYTF. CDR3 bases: TGTGCCAGCAGCCACCGGGACAGGGGGCGCGACTATGGCTACACCTTC.

CDR3 in DNA: TGTGCCAGCAGCTCGAGGGAAGCTTTCTTT. It specifies CASSSREAFF. This chain links TRBV11-2 with TRBJ1-1; D uncertain. Germline CDR1 reads SGHAT; CDR2 reads FQNNGV. Trimming stripped 4 bases from V and 8 bases from J, with 5 bases between. The CDR3 is 10 amino acids.

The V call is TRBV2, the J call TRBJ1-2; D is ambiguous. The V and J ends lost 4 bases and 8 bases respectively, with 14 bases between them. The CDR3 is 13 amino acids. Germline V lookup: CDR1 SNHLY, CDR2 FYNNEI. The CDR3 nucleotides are TGTGCCAGCAGTGCATCGGCGGGGAAAGGCTACACCTTC. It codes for CASSASAGKGYTF.

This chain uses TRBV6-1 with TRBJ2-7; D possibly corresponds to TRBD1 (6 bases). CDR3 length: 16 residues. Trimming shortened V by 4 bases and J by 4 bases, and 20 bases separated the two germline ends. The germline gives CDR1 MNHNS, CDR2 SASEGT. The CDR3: CASSAPKGRGPYEQYF. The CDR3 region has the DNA TGTGCCAGCAGTGCCCCAAAGGGCAGGGGACCTTACGAGCAGTACTTC.

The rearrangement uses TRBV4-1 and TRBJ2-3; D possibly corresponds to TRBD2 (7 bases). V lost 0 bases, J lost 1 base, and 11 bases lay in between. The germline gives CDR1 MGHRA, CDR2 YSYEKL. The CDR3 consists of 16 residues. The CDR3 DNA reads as TGCGCCAGCAGCCAAGAGGGGGGGGCCGGCACAGATACGCAGTATTTT. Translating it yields CASSQEGGAGTDTQYF.

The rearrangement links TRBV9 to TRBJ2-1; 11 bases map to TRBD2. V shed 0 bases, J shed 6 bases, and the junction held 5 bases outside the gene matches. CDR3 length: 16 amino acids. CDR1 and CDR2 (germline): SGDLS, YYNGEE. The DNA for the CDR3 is TGTGCCAGCAGCGTAGCCCCCGGGACTAGCGGCAATGAGCAGTTCTTC. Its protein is CASSVAPGTSGNEQFF.

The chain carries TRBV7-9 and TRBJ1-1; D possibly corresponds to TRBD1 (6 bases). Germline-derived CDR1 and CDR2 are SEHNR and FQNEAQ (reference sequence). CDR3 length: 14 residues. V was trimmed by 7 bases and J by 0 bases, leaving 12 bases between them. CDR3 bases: TGTGCCAGCACCTCACAGGGATTGAACACTGAAGCTTTCTTT. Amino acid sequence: CASTSQGLNTEAFF.

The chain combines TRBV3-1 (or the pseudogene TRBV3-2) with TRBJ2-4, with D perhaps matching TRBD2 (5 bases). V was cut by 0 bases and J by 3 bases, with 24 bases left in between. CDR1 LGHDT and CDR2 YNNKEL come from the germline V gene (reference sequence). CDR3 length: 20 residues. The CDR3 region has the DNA TGTGCCAGCAGCCAAGATAGCACGGACTCCCCAGGATATGACAAAAACATTCAGTACTTC. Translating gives CASSQDSTDSPGYDKNIQYF.

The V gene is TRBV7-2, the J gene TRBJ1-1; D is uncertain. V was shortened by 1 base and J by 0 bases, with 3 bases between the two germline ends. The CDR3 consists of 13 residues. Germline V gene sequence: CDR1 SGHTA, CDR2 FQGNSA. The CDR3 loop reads CASSLDMNTEAFF. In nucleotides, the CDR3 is TGTGCCAGCAGCTTAGACATGAACACTGAAGCTTTCTTT.

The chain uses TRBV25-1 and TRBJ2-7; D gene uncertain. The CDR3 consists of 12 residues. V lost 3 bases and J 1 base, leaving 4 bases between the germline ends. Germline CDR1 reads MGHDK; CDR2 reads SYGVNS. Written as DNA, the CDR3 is TGTGCCAGCAGTGACACTTCCTACGAGCAGTACTTC. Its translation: CASSDTSYEQYF.

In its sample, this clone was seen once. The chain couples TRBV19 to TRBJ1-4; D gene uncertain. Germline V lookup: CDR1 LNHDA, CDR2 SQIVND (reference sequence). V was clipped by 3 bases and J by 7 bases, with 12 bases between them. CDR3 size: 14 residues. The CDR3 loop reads CASSISGLGEKLFF. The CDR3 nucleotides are TGTGCCAGTAGTATTTCGGGGTTGGGTGAAAAACTGTTTTTT.

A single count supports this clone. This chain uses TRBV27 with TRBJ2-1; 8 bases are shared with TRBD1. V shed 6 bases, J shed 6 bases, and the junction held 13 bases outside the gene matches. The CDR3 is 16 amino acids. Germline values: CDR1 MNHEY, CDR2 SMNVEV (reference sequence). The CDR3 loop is CASSKPDRGFPNEQFF. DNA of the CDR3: TGTGCCAGCAGCAAACCCGACAGGGGATTCCCCAATGAGCAGTTCTTC.

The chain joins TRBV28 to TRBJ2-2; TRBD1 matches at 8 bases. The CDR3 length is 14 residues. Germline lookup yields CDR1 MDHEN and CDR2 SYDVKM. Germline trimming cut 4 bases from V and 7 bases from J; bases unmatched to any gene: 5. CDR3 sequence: CASSSGQGVGELFF. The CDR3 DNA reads TGTGCCAGCAGTTCCGGACAGGGAGTCGGGGAGCTGTTTTTT.

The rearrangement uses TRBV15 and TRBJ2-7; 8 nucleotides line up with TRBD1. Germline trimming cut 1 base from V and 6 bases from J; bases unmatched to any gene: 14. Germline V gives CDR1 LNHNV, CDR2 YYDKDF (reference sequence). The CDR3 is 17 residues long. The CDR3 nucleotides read TGTGCCACCAGCAGAGGGTTAGGACAGGGACACCCCGGCGAGCAGTACTTC. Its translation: CATSRGLGQGHPGEQYF.

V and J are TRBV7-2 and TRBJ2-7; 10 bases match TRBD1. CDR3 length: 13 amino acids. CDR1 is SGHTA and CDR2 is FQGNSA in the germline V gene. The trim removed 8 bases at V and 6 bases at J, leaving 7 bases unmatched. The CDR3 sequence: CASGDRGRGEQYF. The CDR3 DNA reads TGTGCCAGCGGCGACAGGGGGCGAGGCGAGCAGTACTTC.

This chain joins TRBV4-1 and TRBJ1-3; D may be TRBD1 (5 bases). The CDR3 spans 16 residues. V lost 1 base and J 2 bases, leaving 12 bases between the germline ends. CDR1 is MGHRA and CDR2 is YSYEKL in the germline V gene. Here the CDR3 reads CASSQAYQGTGNTIYF. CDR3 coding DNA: TGCGCCAGCAGCCAAGCTTACCAGGGAACTGGAAACACCATATATTTT.

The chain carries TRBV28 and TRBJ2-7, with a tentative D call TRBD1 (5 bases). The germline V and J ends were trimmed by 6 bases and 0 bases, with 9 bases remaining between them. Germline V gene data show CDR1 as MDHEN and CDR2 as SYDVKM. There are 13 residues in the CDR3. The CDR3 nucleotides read TGTGCCAGCAGATCAGGGCCCTCCTACGAGCAGTACTTC. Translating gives CASRSGPSYEQYF.

For the CDR3, the DNA is TGTGCCAGCAGTCAATCAGAACAGCCAAATTTGTCGCATTTT. Protein: CASSQSEQPNLSHF. The chain joins TRBV7-9 to TRBJ1-5; no clear D gene. CDR1 is SEHNR, CDR2 FQNEAQ, per germline (reference sequence). Trimming pared 6 bases from V and 15 bases from J, leaving 24 bases between. CDR3 length: 14 amino acids.